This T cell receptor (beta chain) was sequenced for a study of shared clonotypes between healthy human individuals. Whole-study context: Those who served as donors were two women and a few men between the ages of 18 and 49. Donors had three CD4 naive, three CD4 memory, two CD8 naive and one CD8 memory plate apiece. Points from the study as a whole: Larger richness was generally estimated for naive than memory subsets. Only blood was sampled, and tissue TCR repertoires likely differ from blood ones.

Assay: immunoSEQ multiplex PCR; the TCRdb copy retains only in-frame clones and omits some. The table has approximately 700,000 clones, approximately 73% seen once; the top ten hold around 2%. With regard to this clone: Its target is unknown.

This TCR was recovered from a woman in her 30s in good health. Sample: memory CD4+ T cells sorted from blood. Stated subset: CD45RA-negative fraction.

The CDR3: CASSPGLAGGPRLEQFF. CDR3 bases: TGCGCCAGCAGCCCGGGACTAGCGGGAGGGCCTCGCCTTGAGCAGTTCTTC. The chain links TRBV5-1 to TRBJ2-1, with 16 bases that match TRBD2. V shed 4 bases and J 9 bases; nucleotides not matched to a gene: 10. CDR1 and CDR2 (germline): SGHRS, YFSETQ. There are 17 residues in the CDR3.